Each of the 7 T cell receptor beta chains below was sequenced from the same sample in a study of breast tumors, draining lymph nodes, adjacent tissues. TCRdb re-called the multiplex PCR reads through MiXCR, storing one row per CDR3 protein. The table records 65,000 to 80,000 distinct CDR3 sequences, roughly a fifth of them present only once. Breast cancer patients provided tissue from their axillary draining lymph nodes. Sequencing was carried out using axillary lymph node tissue. The receptors shown here come from a female donor with breast cancer. Some clones in this sample may be carry-over from other donors' samples.

In its sample, this clonotype was seen many times. The gene calls are TRBV7-2 and TRBJ2-5; D is unclear. The germline V and J ends were trimmed by 6 bases and 5 bases, with 19 bases remaining between them. The CDR3 length is 15 residues. The germline gives CDR1 SGHTA, CDR2 FQGNSA. CDR3 nucleotides: TGTGCCAGCAGTTTTTGGGTGGCCCGAGAGGAGACCCAGTACTTC. It yields the protein CASSFWVAREETQYF.

This clonotype has at least ten counts. The chain recombines TRBV6-1 with TRBJ1-2, with 11 bases aligning to TRBD1. The CDR3 sequence is 15 residues long. Germline V lookup: CDR1 MNHNS, CDR2 SASEGT. The V and J ends lost 6 bases and 5 bases, in that order; junction bases with no gene match: 8. DNA for the CDR3: TGTGCCAGCAGGGCTGGACAGGGGGCAAGTTATGGCTACACCTTC. Its translation: CASRAGQGASYGYTF.

On this clonotype: Since a much larger clone is just one base distant, this may be a read error. This chain joins TRBV5-4 and TRBJ2-7, with TRBD1 matching over 9 bases. V gave up 4 bases and J gave up 3 bases; unmatched junction bases: 8. The CDR3 spans 15 residues. The germline V gene has CDR1 SGHNT and CDR2 YYREEE (reference sequence). Here the CDR3 reads CASSRQGGKSYEQYF. Written as DNA, the CDR3 is TGTGCCAGCAGCAGACAGGGGGGGAAGAGCTACGAGCAGTACTTC.

This clonotype showed up many times. The chain links TRBV7-3 to TRBJ2-1; 7 nucleotides line up with TRBD2. The CDR3 contains 16 residues. V shed 1 base and J 7 bases; nucleotides not matched to a gene: 10. CDR1 is SGHTA, CDR2 FQGTGA, per germline. The chain's CDR3 is CASSLSVGGHRNEQFF. The CDR3, as DNA: TGTGCCAGCAGCTTAAGTGTGGGAGGGCATAGGAATGAGCAGTTCTTC.

In the case of this clonotype: This sequence may be a read error, since a much larger clone differs from it by one base. The chain recombines TRBV19 with TRBJ2-1, with no clear D. This CDR3 contains 13 residues. Germline values: CDR1 LNHDA, CDR2 SQIVND (reference sequence). CDR3 nucleotides: TGTGCCAGTCGCGCCCCCTCATACAATGAGCAGCTCTTC. Protein product: CASRAPSYNEQLF.

This clonotype was counted ten times or more. CDR3 in amino acids: CASSQGASGRLGEQYF. The CDR3 DNA reads TGTGCCAGCAGCCAAGGCGCATCGGGGCGATTGGGCGAGCAGTACTTC. The chain recombines TRBV3-1 with TRBJ2-7; tentatively, D is TRBD1 or TRBD2 (5 bases each). CDR1 and CDR2 (germline): LGHDT, YNNKEL (reference sequence). V shed 1 base and J shed 6 bases, with 19 bases lying between them. The CDR3 spans 16 residues.

Points on this clonotype: With a much larger clone just one base away, this may be a read error. The genes are TRBV4-2 and TRBJ2-1; weak D call: TRBD1 (6 bases). The ends were cut back, 4 bases at V and 3 bases at J, with 16 bases in the middle. The CDR3 is made up of 16 amino acids. The germline CDR1 and CDR2 sequences are LGHNA and YNFKEQ. This CDR3 is CASSRAQGPFYNEQFF. The CDR3 DNA reads TGTGCCAGCAGCCGAGCTCAGGGGCCCTTCTACAATGAGCAGTTCTTC.